The clone carrying this T cell receptor (beta chain) was seen more than once but under ten times. The antigen is undetermined. The record originates from a study of cytomegalovirus exposure and HLA in healthy donors. Study-wide context: Sequencing of about 179 million T cells in an earlier analysis found around 120 million unique TCR beta sequences. Among a few hundred genotyped donors, around 82% fell in the Caucasian-associated ancestry cluster. Notes on the study in general: A few CMV-associated chains were confirmed in vitro to be specific for CMV antigens. Fewer N-insertions than the approximately 680-donor mean were reportedly shown by an Asian-associated ancestry cluster in a later analysis.

The CDR3 consists of 15 residues. J lost 4 bases, V lost 2 bases, and 3 bases had no gene match. Germline V lookup: CDR1 MDHEN, CDR2 SYDVKM. Use of 60 Vbeta and 13 Jbeta primers characterized the PCR. The data were produced by immunoSEQ multiplex PCR, yet TCRdb's version contains in-frame clones alone and is incomplete. The table has about 150,000 clones, about 71% seen once. The V gene is TRBV28, the J gene TRBJ2-2; TRBD1 aligns across 8 bases. The sequence was collected from a woman aged 55-70 years in good health and CMV-seropositive. The sample was PBMCs. The DNA for the CDR3 is TGTGCCAGCAGTTTACAAACAGGGGGCACCGGGGAGCTGTTTTTT. Amino acid sequence: CASSLQTGGTGELFF.